The 25 T cell receptor beta chains reported below all come from one sample, sequenced in a study of T cells after somatic rescue of genetic block. Libraries were prepared by immunoSEQ multiplex PCR; TCRdb keeps only in-frame clonotypes and omits some of them. This sample has 60,000 to 75,000 clones; roughly nine tenths occur once, and the top ten carry around 3%. Sequencing input: peripheral blood mononuclear cells (PBMCs). These receptors all stem from a man between 35 and 55 years old.

This chain connects TRBV10-1 to TRBJ2-7; TRBD1 agrees at 7 bases. V shed 4 bases and J 7 bases; nucleotides not matched to a gene: 4. The CDR3 covers 12 residues. Germline V gene data show CDR1 as WNHNN and CDR2 as SYGVQD (reference sequence). In DNA form, the CDR3 reads TGCGCCAGCAGTGCGACAGGGCGTGAGCAGTACTTC. It is translated as CASSATGREQYF.

The CDR3 loop reads CASSGRQGTEAFF. The CDR3 nucleotides read TGCGCCAGCAGCGGACGACAGGGAACTGAAGCTTTCTTT. The chain uses TRBV5-1 and TRBJ1-1, with TRBD1 identical over 7 bases. The length of the CDR3 is 13 residues. The ends lost 4 bases at V and 5 bases at J; junction bases unmatched: 5. Per the germline V gene, CDR1 is SGHRS and CDR2 is YFSETQ.

The V gene is TRBV27, the J gene TRBJ1-1, with 8 nucleotides matching TRBD1. Unmatched junction bases numbered 4, after V lost 3 bases and J lost 4 bases. The CDR3 consists of 14 residues. Germline V gene sequence: CDR1 MNHEY, CDR2 SMNVEV (reference sequence). For the CDR3, the DNA is TGTGCCAGCAGTTTTGGCAGGGGGCTCACTGAAGCTTTCTTT. Encoded protein: CASSFGRGLTEAFF.

The V gene is TRBV6-4, the J gene TRBJ1-4; D remains unclear. Trimming took 3 bases from V and 8 from J, leaving 10 bases between them. The germline CDR1 and CDR2 sequences are MRHNA and SNTAGT. The length of the CDR3 is 13 residues. The CDR3 loop is CASSETMGEKLFF. The CDR3 DNA reads as TGTGCCAGCAGTGAAACCATGGGCGAAAAACTGTTTTTT.

This clone occurred once. The V and J genes are TRBV18 and TRBJ2-7; D is undetermined. Germline loops: CDR1 KGHSH, CDR2 LQKENI. The V and J ends lost 3 bases and 0 bases respectively, with 9 bases between them. This CDR3 spans 14 amino acids. The CDR3 region is CASSPGSSSYEQYF. In nucleotides, the CDR3 is TGTGCCAGCTCACCTGGGTCAAGCTCCTACGAGCAGTACTTC.

V is TRBV11-2 and J is TRBJ2-4; 9 bases are a match to TRBD2. V dropped 1 base and J dropped 2; count of bases not matched to a gene: 3. The CDR3 spans 16 residues. CDR1 and CDR2 (germline): SGHAT, FQNNGV. The CDR3: CASSLGGGATKNIQYF. The CDR3 DNA sequence: TGTGCCAGCAGCTTAGGCGGGGGGGCCACCAAAAACATTCAGTACTTC. Full variable domain (outside the CDR3, taken from reference TRBV11-2 and TRBJ2-4): EAGVAQSPRYKIIEKRQSVAFWCNPISGHATLYWYQQILGQGPKLLIQFQNNGVVDDSQLPKDRFSAERLKGVDSTLKIQPAKLEDSAVYLCASSLGGGATKNIQYFGAGTRLSVL.

The chain combines TRBV6-5 with TRBJ1-4; D possibly corresponds to TRBD1 (5 bases). This CDR3 has 14 residues. Trimming pared 6 bases from V and 5 bases from J, leaving 13 bases between. Germline values: CDR1 MNHEY, CDR2 SVGAGI. CDR3 DNA: TGTGCCAGCAGACTCGGGACCCCGAATGAAAAACTGTTTTTT. This encodes CASRLGTPNEKLFF.

The chain links TRBV18 to TRBJ2-2; TRBD2 matches 12 bases. The CDR3 sequence is 16 residues long. Germline trimming cut 1 base from V and 5 bases from J; bases unmatched to any gene: 2. Germline CDR1 KGHSH, CDR2 LQKENI. This CDR3 is CASSPQGTSGTGELFF. The CDR3 DNA reads TGTGCCAGCTCACCACAAGGGACTAGCGGGACCGGGGAGCTGTTTTTT.

To note about this clone: Relative to the germline gene, one junction end is altered; a read error may explain this. This sample includes further DNA sequences coding for the same CDR3. The chain couples TRBV25-1 to TRBJ2-5; the D gene is possibly TRBD2 (5 bases). There are 13 residues in the CDR3. Germline CDR1 and CDR2: MGHDK and SYGVNS. CDR3 DNA sequence: TGTGCCAGCAGCCTAGGAGGAGTGGAGACTCAGTACTTC. As protein: CASSLGGVETQYF.

The J gene is TRBJ2-3, the V gene TRBV7-2; 11 nucleotides line up with TRBD2. Germline V gene lookup returns CDR1 SGHTA and CDR2 FQGNSA. J was trimmed by 7 bases and V by 1 base; bases with no gene match: 4. The CDR3 has 15 residues. DNA of the CDR3: TGTGCCAGCAGCTTAGTAGCGGGGGGGCCAAATACGCAGTATTTT. As protein: CASSLVAGGPNTQYF.

The chain is built from TRBV18 and TRBJ2-1, with 8 bases aligning to TRBD2. Trimming at V came to 3 bases and at J to 7 bases, leaving 8 bases not matched to a gene. The CDR3 is 15 amino acids. Germline V gene lookup returns CDR1 KGHSH and CDR2 LQKENI. The CDR3 nucleotides are TGTGCCAGCTCACCCCCTGGGAGCGGGAGTAATGAGCAGTTCTTC. As protein: CASSPPGSGSNEQFF.

The CDR3: CASSVKGPTREQYF. CDR3 bases: TGTGCCAGCAGCGTAAAGGGGCCCACGCGCGAGCAGTACTTC. The rearrangement links TRBV6-5 to TRBJ2-7, with D maybe TRBD1 (5 bases). Germline V gene sequence: CDR1 MNHEY, CDR2 SVGAGI. The CDR3 extends over 14 amino acids. V was trimmed by 6 bases and J by 6 bases, leaving 18 bases between them.

The gene calls are TRBV5-1 and TRBJ2-5; perhaps TRBD2 as D (6 bases). The CDR3 spans 15 residues. Looked up from germline, CDR1 is SGHRS and CDR2 is YFSETQ. V lost 0 bases and J lost 2, with 11 bases in between. CDR3 region: CASSLGASAQETQYF. CDR3 bases: TGCGCCAGCAGCTTGGGGGCTAGCGCACAAGAGACCCAGTACTTC.

The rearrangement links TRBV5-8 to TRBJ1-6, with 9 nucleotides matching TRBD1. Germline V gene data show CDR1 as SGHTS and CDR2 as YDEGEE. V gave up 3 bases and J gave up 7 bases; unmatched junction bases: 5. The CDR3 contains 15 residues. The CDR3 DNA is TGTGCCAGCAGCTCTCCAGGACAGGGGAATTCACCCCTCCACTTT. Translated: CASSSPGQGNSPLHF.

The chain employs TRBV15 and TRBJ2-1; the match to TRBD2 covers 12 bases. CDR1 LNHNV and CDR2 YYDKDF come from the germline V gene (reference sequence). There are 16 residues in the CDR3. V dropped 5 bases and J dropped 8; count of bases not matched to a gene: 10. The CDR3 bases are TGTGCCACCAGCTCCCCCGGGGGACTAGCGGGTGATGAGCAGTTCTTC. Protein product: CATSSPGGLAGDEQFF.

The gene calls are TRBV5-1 and TRBJ2-2; 10 nucleotides agree with TRBD2. This CDR3 comprises 16 residues. CDR1 is SGHRS, CDR2 YFSETQ, per germline. With 3 bases clipped from V and 2 bases from J, the junction kept 4 bases outside the gene matches. Written as DNA, the CDR3 is TGCGCCAGCAGCTACGTAGCGGGAGGTAACACCGGGGAGCTGTTTTTT. Encoded protein: CASSYVAGGNTGELFF.

The J gene is TRBJ2-7, the V gene TRBV2, with D perhaps TRBD2 (5 bases). The CDR3 spans 12 residues. Trimming left V 1 base short and J 6 bases short, with 7 bases between. Germline assignment: CDR1 SNHLY and CDR2 FYNNEI. CDR3 loop: CASSEGSGEQYF. The DNA for the CDR3 is TGTGCCAGCAGTGAAGGCAGCGGCGAGCAGTACTTC.

The V gene is TRBV7-2, the J gene TRBJ1-2; D gene uncertain. The CDR3 is made up of 15 amino acids. Germline CDR1 reads SGHTA; CDR2 reads FQGNSA. Trimming removed 7 bases at V and 0 bases at J, with 15 bases between. As DNA, the CDR3 is TGTGCCAGCACCTCCAGCCGTACAACTAACTATGGCTACACCTTC. Its protein product is CASTSSRTTNYGYTF.

This chain connects TRBV5-1 to TRBJ2-1; D gene ambiguous. The CDR3 loop spans 11 amino acids. The V gene lost 0 bases and the J gene lost 13 bases, with 8 bases spanning the gap. Germline-derived CDR1 and CDR2 are SGHRS and YFSETQ. This chain's CDR3 is CASSLAQIQFF. The CDR3 DNA follows: TGCGCCAGCAGCTTGGCCCAGATTCAGTTCTTC.

This chain's CDR3 is CASSLGHQTYEQYF. Here the CDR3 DNA reads TGTGCCAGCAGCTTGGGGCACCAAACCTACGAGCAGTACTTC. This chain links TRBV5-6 with TRBJ2-7; no reliable D call. The germline gives CDR1 SGHDT, CDR2 YYEEEE. The CDR3 sequence is 14 residues long. Deletions cut 0 bases from V and 2 bases from J, with 9 bases between.

The chain carries TRBV15 and TRBJ2-1, with 8 bases identical to TRBD2. After removal of 5 bases from V and 1 base from J, the junction contained 7 bases not matched to a gene. Germline V lookup: CDR1 LNHNV, CDR2 YYDKDF (reference sequence). This CDR3 region has 16 residues. Written as DNA, the CDR3 is TGTGCCACCAGCTGGGGAGCGGGAGTGTCCTACAATGAGCAGTTCTTC. Its translation is CATSWGAGVSYNEQFF.

V usage is TRBV18 and J usage is TRBJ1-2; D is ambiguous. From germline, CDR1 is KGHSH and CDR2 LQKENI. This CDR3 region has 13 residues. V lost 2 bases and J 2 bases, leaving 6 bases between the germline ends. The CDR3 DNA reads as TGTGCCAGCTCACCATCCGGGAACTATGGCTACACCTTC. Its protein is CASSPSGNYGYTF. Combining the CDR3 with reference TRBV18 and TRBJ1-2 gives the whole variable domain NAGVMQNPRHLVRRRGQEARLRCSPMKGHSHVYWYRQLPEEGLKFMVYLQKENIIDESGMPKERFSAEFPKEGPSILRIQQVVRGDSAAYFCASSPSGNYGYTFGSGTRLTVV.

V gene TRBV6-1 combines with J gene TRBJ1-1; D gene unclear. Trimming left V 9 bases short and J 1 base short, with 12 bases between. This CDR3 contains 13 residues. From germline, CDR1 is MNHNS and CDR2 SASEGT. This CDR3 is CASTMTWNTEAFF. The CDR3 coding sequence is TGTGCCAGTACTATGACATGGAACACTGAAGCTTTCTTT.

The chain joins TRBV4-2 to TRBJ1-1; D not resolved. The CDR3 has 16 amino acids. V was pared by 1 base and J by 0 bases, with 12 bases between. Germline values: CDR1 LGHNA, CDR2 YNFKEQ. CDR3 sequence reads: CASSQVGIYMNTEAFF. CDR3 nucleotides: TGTGCCAGCAGCCAAGTAGGGATTTACATGAACACTGAAGCTTTCTTT.

The V gene is TRBV5-8, the J gene TRBJ2-5; D not resolved. This CDR3 has 11 residues. V lost 2 bases and J 5 bases, leaving 4 bases between the germline ends. CDR1 and CDR2 from the germline V gene are SGHTS and YDEGEE. As DNA, the CDR3 is TGTGCCAGCAGCTTCACGGAGACCCAGTACTTC. It codes for CASSFTETQYF.